The 31 T cell receptor beta chains below were found in one sample sequenced in a study of blood T cell repertoires in COVID-19. Only in-frame clones appear in the TCRdb table, and some are missing; sequencing was by immunoSEQ multiplex PCR. The table lists approximately 100,000 clones, approximately 70% of them singletons. Material: peripheral blood. The receptor source for this set is a man of 80 years or more with acute or convalescent COVID-19.

The chain joins TRBV2 to TRBJ1-2; D is undetermined. The germline CDR1 and CDR2 sequences are SNHLY and FYNNEI. Trimming took 6 bases from V and 8 from J, leaving 22 bases between them. The CDR3 runs to 15 residues. The CDR3 here is CASSSQVSPFYGYTF. Here the CDR3 DNA reads TGTGCCAGCAGCTCTCAGGTTTCCCCTTTTTACGGCTACACCTTC.

Only a few counts were recorded for this clone. Here the CDR3 reads CASSESRVLEKLFF. In DNA form, the CDR3 reads TGTGCCAGCAGTGAGAGCAGGGTGCTTGAAAAACTGTTTTTT. The chain has TRBV2 and TRBJ1-4; TRBD1 is a possible D gene (5 bases). Between the trimmed V and J ends, which lost 3 bases and 7 bases, there was a span of 12 bases. The CDR3 has 14 amino acids. Germline-derived CDR1 and CDR2 are SNHLY and FYNNEI.

The rearrangement uses TRBV10-3 and TRBJ2-7; 9 bases align to TRBD1. CDR3 length: 16 residues. The V gene's germline CDR1 is ENHRY and CDR2 SYGVKD. Trimming at V came to 3 bases and at J to 0 bases, leaving 6 bases not matched to a gene. This CDR3 reads CAISDLGQGSSYEQYF. CDR3 nucleotides: TGTGCCATCAGTGACCTGGGACAGGGTAGCTCCTACGAGCAGTACTTC.

This clone was seen a handful of times. V usage is TRBV9 and J usage is TRBJ2-3; 13 nucleotides match TRBD2. There are 16 residues in the CDR3. V lost 0 bases, J lost 6 bases, and 4 bases stayed unmatched. Germline V lookup: CDR1 SGDLS, CDR2 YYNGEE. CDR3 sequence (DNA): TGTGCCAGCAGCGTAGGGACTAGCGGGAGTACGGATACGCAGTATTTT. Translated, it gives CASSVGTSGSTDTQYF.

The V and J genes are TRBV12-3 or TRBV12-4 and TRBJ2-1, with 9 bases matching TRBD1. J lost 6 bases, V lost 6 bases, and 3 bases had no gene match. The CDR3 is 13 amino acids. The CDR3 reads CASRNRGPNEQFF. The CDR3 DNA sequence: TGTGCCAGCAGGAACAGGGGGCCCAATGAGCAGTTCTTC.

The chain joins TRBV9 to TRBJ2-7; possibly TRBD1 for D (6 bases). The CDR3 consists of 15 residues. Germline values: CDR1 SGDLS, CDR2 YYNGEE. Trimming removed 2 bases at V and 6 bases at J, with 18 bases between. The CDR3 DNA reads TGTGCCAGCAGCGTTAATCCCGAGCAGGGGACCGAGCAGTACTTC. It encodes CASSVNPEQGTEQYF.

V usage is TRBV28 and J usage is TRBJ2-1, with D hard to call. Germline values: CDR1 MDHEN, CDR2 SYDVKM. V dropped 3 bases and J dropped 0 bases, with 6 bases sitting between them. CDR3 length: 14 amino acids. CDR3 loop: CASSLLNSYNEQFF. CDR3 nucleotides: TGTGCCAGCAGTTTGTTAAACTCCTACAATGAGCAGTTCTTC.

The genes are TRBV4-1 and TRBJ2-3; D call uncertain. CDR3 length: 15 residues. Per the germline V gene, CDR1 is MGHRA and CDR2 is YSYEKL. Trimming took 5 bases from V and 1 from J, leaving 13 bases between them. The CDR3 DNA reads TGCGCCAGCAGCAAATCGGGTAGTGGCACAGATACGCAGTATTTT. It translates to CASSKSGSGTDTQYF.

This clone was counted a single time. This chain connects TRBV29-1 to TRBJ2-1, with 8 bases matching TRBD1. Trimming took 7 bases from V and 2 from J; bases not matched to a gene: 4. CDR3 length: 13 residues. CDR1 is SQVTM and CDR2 is ANQGSEA in the germline V gene. The CDR3 DNA follows: TGCAGCGCCTGGACAGGGACCTACAATGAGCAGTTCTTC. It translates to CSAWTGTYNEQFF.

This clone was observed a few times. The CDR3 loop reads CATSAPGEAQGDTQYF. The CDR3, as DNA: TGTGCCACCAGTGCGCCGGGAGAAGCTCAAGGGGATACGCAGTATTTT. The chain uses TRBV24-1 and TRBJ2-3; TRBD2 might be the D (6 bases). Trimming removed 5 bases at V and 6 bases at J, with 20 bases between. This CDR3 contains 16 residues. The V gene's germline CDR1 is KGHDR and CDR2 SFDVKD.

This chain uses TRBV7-2 with TRBJ2-1; possible D gene TRBD2, 6 bases. CDR1 is SGHTA, CDR2 FQGNSA, per germline. The CDR3 covers 15 residues. Trimming took 4 bases from V and 1 from J, leaving 11 bases between them. This chain's CDR3 is CASSSWGESYNEQFF. The DNA for the CDR3 is TGTGCCAGCAGCTCCTGGGGGGAGTCCTACAATGAGCAGTTCTTC.

This sequence joins TRBV11-2 and TRBJ2-7; the match to TRBD1 covers 9 bases. The CDR3 sequence is 17 residues long. The germline gives CDR1 SGHAT, CDR2 FQNNGV. V was pared by 1 base and J by 5 bases, with 12 bases of the junction left unmatched. The CDR3: CASSLGPTGTGIDEQYF. DNA of the CDR3: TGTGCCAGCAGCTTAGGCCCTACCGGGACAGGGATCGACGAGCAGTACTTC.

The V gene is TRBV7-2, the J gene TRBJ2-5; D not certain. Germline V gene data show CDR1 as SGHTA and CDR2 as FQGNSA. V shed 5 bases and J shed 0 bases, with 7 bases lying between them. The CDR3 has 13 amino acids. Here the CDR3 reads CASSRGDQETQYF. DNA for the CDR3: TGTGCCAGCAGCCGCGGAGACCAAGAGACCCAGTACTTC.

The V gene is TRBV7-2, the J gene TRBJ1-2; 7 bases fit TRBD1. The CDR3 contains 17 residues. The germline gives CDR1 SGHTA, CDR2 FQGNSA. The J segment lost 8 bases and the V segment lost 5 bases, leaving 20 bases of the junction unmatched. The CDR3 nucleotides read TGTGCCAGCAGCCCGATTTTCAACGACCCACAGGGGCGCGGCTACACCTTC. Translated, it gives CASSPIFNDPQGRGYTF.

The V call is TRBV6-5, the J call TRBJ1-4; D unresolved. The CDR3 contains 13 residues. CDR1 and CDR2 (germline): MNHEY, SVGAGI. With 7 bases removed from V and 0 bases from J, the gap between germline ends came to 6 bases. This CDR3 reads CASKSSTNEKLFF. The CDR3 coding sequence is TGTGCCAGCAAGAGCTCAACTAATGAAAAACTGTTTTTT.

The V call is TRBV12-3 or TRBV12-4, the J call TRBJ2-1; D not resolved. This CDR3 has 12 amino acids. V was shortened by 2 bases and J by 6 bases, with 5 bases between the two germline ends. In nucleotides, the CDR3 is TGTGCCAGCAGTTTATTCGGCAATGAGCAGTTCTTC. This gives the protein CASSLFGNEQFF.

The chain carries TRBV5-6 and TRBJ1-2, with TRBD1 identical over 9 bases. With 2 bases clipped from V and 6 bases from J, the junction kept 5 bases outside the gene matches. Germline V gene data show CDR1 as SGHDT and CDR2 as YYEEEE. This CDR3 contains 14 residues. Here the CDR3 DNA reads TGTGCCAGCAGCTTCGCTGACAGGGGGGATGGCTACACCTTC. Amino acids: CASSFADRGDGYTF.

The sample holds one count of this clone. The V call is TRBV6-2 or TRBV6-3, the J call TRBJ2-4; D perhaps matches TRBD2 (5 bases). CDR3 length: 15 amino acids. Germline V lookup: CDR1 MNHEY, CDR2 SVGEGT. V lost 0 bases and J lost 8, with 14 bases in between. The CDR3 nucleotides are TGTGCCAGCAGTTACTCGGCGGGCGGCTTGGACATTCAGTACTTC. Translated: CASSYSAGGLDIQYF.

The chain couples TRBV11-2 to TRBJ1-1; 7 nucleotides line up with TRBD1. CDR3 size: 15 residues. Per the germline V gene, CDR1 is SGHAT and CDR2 is FQNNGV. V lost 5 bases, J lost 4 bases, and 10 bases stayed unmatched. CDR3 loop: CASSPRQGISTEAFF. CDR3 DNA sequence: TGTGCCAGCAGCCCTCGACAGGGTATAAGCACTGAAGCTTTCTTT.

This clone turned up a few times. The rearrangement links TRBV30 to TRBJ1-6, with 10 bases that match TRBD1. This CDR3 has 14 residues. From germline, CDR1 is GTSNPN and CDR2 SVGIG (reference sequence). V dropped 3 bases and J dropped 9; count of bases not matched to a gene: 5. DNA of the CDR3: TGTGCCTGGAGGACCGGACAGGGGGTTTCACCCCTCCACTTT. Translated, it gives CAWRTGQGVSPLHF. Full variable domain (rest looked up from reference TRBV30 and TRBJ1-6): SQTIHQWPATLVQPVGSPLSLECTVEGTSNPNLYWYRQAAGRGLQLLFYSVGIGQISSEVPQNLSASRPQDRQFILSSKKLLLSDSGFYLCAWRTGQGVSPLHFGNGTRLTVT.

The chain employs TRBV15 and TRBJ2-5; possible D gene TRBD1, 6 bases. This CDR3 contains 15 residues. V was clipped by 0 bases and J by 3 bases, with 11 bases between them. CDR1 LNHNV and CDR2 YYDKDF come from the germline V gene (reference sequence). This chain's CDR3 is CATSRDEWTEETQYF. CDR3 DNA sequence: TGTGCCACCAGCAGAGATGAGTGGACAGAAGAGACCCAGTACTTC. Drawing the rest from reference TRBV15 and TRBJ2-5, the complete variable domain is DAMVIQNPRYQVTQFGKPVTLSCSQTLNHNVMYWYQQKSSQAPKLLFHYYDKDFNNEADTPDNFQSRRPNTSFCFLDIRSPGLGDTAMYLCATSRDEWTEETQYFGPGTRLLVL.

This sequence joins TRBV6-2 or TRBV6-3 and TRBJ2-7, with D possibly being TRBD2 (5 bases). The V gene's germline CDR1 is MNHEY and CDR2 SVGEGT. This CDR3 has 13 amino acids. Trimming cost V 6 bases and J 3 bases, with 12 bases left between them. CDR3 sequence (DNA): TGTGCCAGCAGCCGAGCCCGGGGCTACGAGCAGTACTTC. It codes for CASSRARGYEQYF.

The chain recombines TRBV2 with TRBJ2-7, with a weak D call TRBD2 (7 bases). This CDR3 is 13 amino acids long. Germline CDR1 reads SNHLY; CDR2 reads FYNNEI. V lost 10 bases and J lost 5, with 18 bases in between. Here the CDR3 reads CAKLSPGGHEQYF. The CDR3 bases are TGTGCCAAACTCTCCCCGGGGGGCCACGAGCAGTACTTC.

The chain employs TRBV19 and TRBJ1-1, with D possibly matching TRBD1 (6 bases). The germline gives CDR1 LNHDA, CDR2 SQIVND (reference sequence). There are 15 residues in the CDR3. V was pared by 3 bases and J by 3 bases, with 14 bases between. CDR3 loop: CASSIGGRGYTEAFF. As DNA, the CDR3 is TGTGCCAGTAGTATCGGCGGCAGGGGTTACACTGAAGCTTTCTTT.

This clone was seen just once. J is TRBJ1-5 and V is TRBV19; TRBD1 might be the D (5 bases). There are 14 residues in the CDR3. V was cut by 5 bases and J by 4 bases, with 12 bases left in between. CDR1 is LNHDA and CDR2 is SQIVND in the germline V gene (reference sequence). CDR3 nucleotide sequence: TGTGCCAGTAGTTGGGGCCAGGGTAATCAGCCCCAGCATTTT. Translation gives CASSWGQGNQPQHF.

V gene TRBV28 combines with J gene TRBJ2-5; 9 nucleotides line up with TRBD1. The CDR3 contains 15 residues. Germline V gene data show CDR1 as MDHEN and CDR2 as SYDVKM. After removal of 3 bases from V and 4 bases from J, the junction contained 6 bases not matched to a gene. CDR3 region: CASSFSGQGIETQYF. CDR3 in DNA: TGTGCCAGCAGTTTTTCGGGACAGGGAATAGAGACCCAGTACTTC.

This chain links TRBV2 with TRBJ2-7, with a possible D match to TRBD1 (5 bases). V lost 7 bases and J 2 bases, leaving 9 bases between the germline ends. The germline gives CDR1 SNHLY, CDR2 FYNNEI. The CDR3 sequence is 12 residues long. CDR3 sequence reads: CASKTDPYEQYF. The CDR3 nucleotides read TGTGCCAGCAAGACAGACCCCTACGAGCAGTACTTC.

This rearrangement joins TRBV5-1 to TRBJ2-7; 8 bases agree with TRBD2. V dropped 2 bases and J dropped 1; count of bases not matched to a gene: 5. The CDR3 length is 15 residues. CDR1 is SGHRS, CDR2 YFSETQ, per germline. The CDR3 DNA is TGCGCCAGCAGCTTCCGGGAGGGATATTCCTACGAGCAGTACTTC. Protein: CASSFREGYSYEQYF. The full variable domain, rest sourced from reference TRBV5-1 and TRBJ2-7, is KAGVTQTPRYLIKTRGQQVTLSCSPISGHRSVSWYQQTPGQGLQFLFEYFSETQRNKGNFPGRFSGRQFSNSRSEMNVSTLELGDSALYLCASSFREGYSYEQYFGPGTRLTVT.

The chain links TRBV30 to TRBJ2-1; perhaps TRBD2 as D (6 bases). With 6 bases removed from V and 4 bases from J, the gap between germline ends came to 16 bases. The germline V gene has CDR1 GTSNPN and CDR2 SVGIG (reference sequence). The CDR3 covers 14 residues. CDR3 bases: TGTGCCTGCTCCGGGACTCCCAATTACAATGAGCAGTTCTTC. It codes for CACSGTPNYNEQFF.

This chain joins TRBV10-2 and TRBJ2-1, with TRBD2 matching over 8 bases. Germline lookup yields CDR1 WSHSY and CDR2 SAAADI. J was trimmed by 0 bases and V by 6 bases; bases with no gene match: 4. The CDR3 is made up of 15 amino acids. The CDR3 DNA reads as TGCGCCAGCAGGGATAGCGGGATCTCCTACAATGAGCAGTTCTTC. It codes for CASRDSGISYNEQFF.

This sequence joins TRBV14 and TRBJ2-3; D is perhaps TRBD1 (6 bases). The CDR3 extends over 15 amino acids. V shed 0 bases and J shed 7 bases, with 14 bases lying between them. CDR1 and CDR2 (germline): SGHDN, FVKESK. The chain's CDR3 is CASSQDSQGLNTQYF. DNA for the CDR3: TGTGCCAGCAGCCAAGATAGTCAGGGGTTGAATACGCAGTATTTT.